This T cell receptor beta chain was retrieved from a study of blood T cell repertoires in COVID-19. Only in-frame clones appear in the TCRdb table, and some are missing; sequencing was by immunoSEQ multiplex PCR. This sample has some 300,000 clones; over 85% occur once, and the top ten carry less than 2%. Germline CDR1 reads SNHLY; CDR2 reads FYNNEI. The CDR3 consists of 15 residues. The V gene lost 6 bases and the J gene lost 2 bases, with 16 bases spanning the gap. The TCR sequence derives from a woman in her 30s with COVID-19, enrolled during active disease. This chain joins TRBV2 and TRBJ2-5, with D possibly being TRBD2 (5 bases). The material sequenced was peripheral blood. The CDR3: CASSALAGPQETQYF. The CDR3 nucleotides read TGTGCCAGCAGCGCCTTGGCGGGCCCACAAGAGACCCAGTACTTC.